This record looks at one T cell receptor beta chain sequence and its context. As processed by the authors: Scientists estimated how many nucleated cells there were by amplifying reference gene primers. Assay: immunoSEQ multiplex PCR; the TCRdb copy retains only in-frame clones and omits some. D and trimming come from the DNA, and the V and J calls and clone size come from that table. The table has about 20,000 clones, approximately 81% seen once. The entry originates in a study of blood T cell repertoires in COVID-19. Study summary: Donors in the United States, Italy and Spain gave samples during acute or convalescent COVID-19. PBMCs, B-cell-depleted T cells, or T cells were the source of the cDNA or gDNA that made up the material.

The sequence was obtained from a human donor with active COVID-19. The donor label of this sample is uncertain. Sequencing input: peripheral blood.

The CDR3 DNA sequence: TGTGCCAGCAGCCCGGGACAGGGGTCCTACGAGCAGTACTTC. Translating gives CASSPGQGSYEQYF. The chain carries TRBV11-2 and TRBJ2-7, with 10 bases identical to TRBD1. CDR3 size: 14 residues. The trim removed 5 bases at V and 1 base at J, leaving 2 bases unmatched. In germline, CDR1 is SGHAT, CDR2 FQNNGV.